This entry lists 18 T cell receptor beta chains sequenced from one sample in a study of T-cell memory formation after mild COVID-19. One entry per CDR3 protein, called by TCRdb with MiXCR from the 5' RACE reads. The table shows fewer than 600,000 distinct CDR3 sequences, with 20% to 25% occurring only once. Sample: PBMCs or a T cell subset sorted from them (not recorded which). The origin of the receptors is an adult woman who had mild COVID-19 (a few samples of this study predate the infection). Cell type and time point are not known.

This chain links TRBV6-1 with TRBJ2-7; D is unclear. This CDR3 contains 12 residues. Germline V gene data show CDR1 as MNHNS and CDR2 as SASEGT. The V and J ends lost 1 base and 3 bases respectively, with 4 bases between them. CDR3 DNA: TGTGCCAGCAGTGAAGAAGACTACGAGCAGTACTTC. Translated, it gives CASSEEDYEQYF.

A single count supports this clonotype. CDR3 loop: CASRFTGRANQPQHF. The CDR3 DNA sequence: TGTGCCAGTAGATTTACTGGCAGGGCCAATCAGCCCCAGCATTTT. The chain joins TRBV12-3 or TRBV12-4 to TRBJ1-5; tentatively, D is TRBD1 (5 bases). Trimming removed 9 bases at V and 3 bases at J, with 18 bases between. This CDR3 comprises 15 residues.

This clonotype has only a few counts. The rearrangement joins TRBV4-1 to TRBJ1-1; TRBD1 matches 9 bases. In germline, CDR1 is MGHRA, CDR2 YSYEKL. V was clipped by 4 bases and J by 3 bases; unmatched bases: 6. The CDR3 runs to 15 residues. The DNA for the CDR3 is TGCGCCAGCAGCCGAAACAGGGGGCAAGACACTGAAGCTTTCTTT. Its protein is CASSRNRGQDTEAFF.

Here the CDR3 reads CASTRGQGSYEQYF. The CDR3 DNA sequence: TGTGCCAGCACCAGAGGACAGGGGTCCTACGAGCAGTACTTC. The rearrangement links TRBV6-5 to TRBJ2-7; TRBD1 matches at 9 bases. CDR3 length: 14 amino acids. V shed 7 bases and J 1 base; nucleotides not matched to a gene: 5. Germline V CDR1 and CDR2: MNHEY, SVGAGI.

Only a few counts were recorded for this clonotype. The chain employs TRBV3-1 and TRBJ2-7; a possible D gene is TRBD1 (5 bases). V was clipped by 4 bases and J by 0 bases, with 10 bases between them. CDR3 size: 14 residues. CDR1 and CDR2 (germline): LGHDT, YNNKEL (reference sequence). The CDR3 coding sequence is TGTGCCAGCAGCCTAGGGGTCTTCTCCTACGAGCAGTACTTC. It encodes CASSLGVFSYEQYF.

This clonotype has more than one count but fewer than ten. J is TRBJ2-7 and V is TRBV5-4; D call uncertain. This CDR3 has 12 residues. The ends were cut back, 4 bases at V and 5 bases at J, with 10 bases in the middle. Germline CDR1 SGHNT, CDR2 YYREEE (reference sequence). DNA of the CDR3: TGTGCCAGCAGCCACGAGTATAACGAGCAGTACTTC. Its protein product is CASSHEYNEQYF.

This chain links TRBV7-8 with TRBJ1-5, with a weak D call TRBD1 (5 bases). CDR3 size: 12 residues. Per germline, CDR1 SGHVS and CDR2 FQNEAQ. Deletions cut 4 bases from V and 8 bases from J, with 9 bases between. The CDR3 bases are TGTGCCAGCAGCTCCTCGGGGGAGCCCCAGCATTTT. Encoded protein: CASSSSGEPQHF.

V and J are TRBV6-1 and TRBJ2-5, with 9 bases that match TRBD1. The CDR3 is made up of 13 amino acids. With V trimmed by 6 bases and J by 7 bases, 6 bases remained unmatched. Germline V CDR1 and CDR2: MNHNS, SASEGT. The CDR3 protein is CASRRTGVGTQYF. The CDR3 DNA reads TGTGCCAGCAGACGGACAGGGGTGGGGACCCAGTACTTC.

The CDR3 protein is CASSGTAKLEQYF. CDR3 DNA sequence: TGTGCCAGTAGCGGGACAGCTAAGCTCGAGCAGTACTTC. The gene calls are TRBV19 and TRBJ2-7; 7 nucleotides match TRBD1. The germline gives CDR1 LNHDA, CDR2 SQIVND (reference sequence). V lost 6 bases, J lost 6 bases, and 8 bases stayed unmatched. The CDR3 has 13 amino acids.

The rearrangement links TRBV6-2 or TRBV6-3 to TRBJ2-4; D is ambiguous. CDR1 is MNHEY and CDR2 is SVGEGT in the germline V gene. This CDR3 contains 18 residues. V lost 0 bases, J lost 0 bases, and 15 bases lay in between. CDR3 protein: CASSYSKDDGGAKNIQYF. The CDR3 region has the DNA TGTGCCAGCAGTTACTCGAAGGACGACGGTGGAGCCAAAAACATTCAGTACTTC.

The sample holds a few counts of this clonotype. The chain's CDR3 is CASSPAFLAVSYEQYF. CDR3 DNA: TGTGCCAGCAGTCCCGCTTTTTTAGCGGTTTCCTACGAGCAGTACTTC. The chain has TRBV6-2 or TRBV6-3 and TRBJ2-7, with a tentative D call TRBD2 (6 bases). The ends were cut back, 5 bases at V and 1 base at J, with 18 bases in the middle. Germline CDR1 reads MNHEY; CDR2 reads SVGEGT. The CDR3 runs 16 residues.

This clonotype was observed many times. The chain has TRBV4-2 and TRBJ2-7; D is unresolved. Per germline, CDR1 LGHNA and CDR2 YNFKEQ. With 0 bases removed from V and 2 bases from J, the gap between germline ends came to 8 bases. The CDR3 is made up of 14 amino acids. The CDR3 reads CASSQERAAYEQYF. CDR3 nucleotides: TGTGCCAGCAGCCAAGAAAGGGCAGCCTACGAGCAGTACTTC.

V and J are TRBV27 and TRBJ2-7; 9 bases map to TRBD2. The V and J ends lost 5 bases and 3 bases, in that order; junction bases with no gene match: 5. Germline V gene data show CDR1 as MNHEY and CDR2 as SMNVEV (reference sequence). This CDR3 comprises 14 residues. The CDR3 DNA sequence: TGTGCCAGCAGTATCCTAGCGGGGAACTACGAGCAGTACTTC. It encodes CASSILAGNYEQYF.

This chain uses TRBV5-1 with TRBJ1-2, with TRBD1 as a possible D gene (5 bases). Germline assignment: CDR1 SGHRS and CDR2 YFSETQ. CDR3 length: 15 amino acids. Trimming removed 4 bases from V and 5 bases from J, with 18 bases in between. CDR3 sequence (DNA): TGCGCCAGCAGCCCCGTTTTTGGGGCCGGGTATGGCTACACCTTC. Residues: CASSPVFGAGYGYTF.

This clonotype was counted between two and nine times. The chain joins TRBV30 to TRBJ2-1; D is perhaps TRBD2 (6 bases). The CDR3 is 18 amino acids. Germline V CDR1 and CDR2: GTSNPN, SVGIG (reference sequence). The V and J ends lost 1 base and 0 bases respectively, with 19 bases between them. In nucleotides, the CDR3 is TGTGCCTGGAGTGAGGGCCTACTAGCAGTCAGCTCCTACAATGAGCAGTTCTTC. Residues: CAWSEGLLAVSSYNEQFF.

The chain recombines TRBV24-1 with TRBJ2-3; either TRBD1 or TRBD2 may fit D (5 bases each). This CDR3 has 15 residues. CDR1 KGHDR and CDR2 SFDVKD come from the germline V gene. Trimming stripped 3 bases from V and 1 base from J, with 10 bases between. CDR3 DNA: TGTGCCACCAGTGATCCCCGGGGACGCACAGATACGCAGTATTTT. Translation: CATSDPRGRTDTQYF.

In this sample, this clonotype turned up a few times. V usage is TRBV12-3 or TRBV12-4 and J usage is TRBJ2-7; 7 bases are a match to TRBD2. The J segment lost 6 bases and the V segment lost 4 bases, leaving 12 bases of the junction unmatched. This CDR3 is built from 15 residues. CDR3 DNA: TGTGCCAGCAGTTCCCAGGGAGGGATCGGTCGCGAGCAGTACTTC. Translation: CASSSQGGIGREQYF.

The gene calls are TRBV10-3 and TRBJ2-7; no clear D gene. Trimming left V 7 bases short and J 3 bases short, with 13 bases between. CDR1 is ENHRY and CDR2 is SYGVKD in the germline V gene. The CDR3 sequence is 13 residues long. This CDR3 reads CAINPTDGYEQYF. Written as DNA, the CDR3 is TGTGCCATCAATCCAACTGACGGCTACGAGCAGTACTTC.